This T cell receptor beta chain was retrieved from a study of tumor and adjacent non-tumor tissue in lung cancer. TCRbeta libraries were built with three rounds of nested PCR, modified from ARM-PCR. From the multiplex PCR reads, TCRdb called clonotypes with MiXCR, one entry per CDR3 protein. This repertoire shows tens of thousands of distinct CDR3 sequences, about two thirds found once; its top ten account for about 27%. Trimming cost V 6 bases and J 5 bases; bases outside gene matches: 9. Germline V gene data show CDR1 as MNHNS and CDR2 as SASEGT. This CDR3 comprises 15 residues. No cell sorting was done before RNA was extracted from the tissue. This non-tumor lung sample came from over 3 cm beyond the tumor edge. Concerning this clonotype: It may be a read error: a sequence one base away is much more abundant. Since the CDR3 does not end with the conserved phenylalanine or tryptophan, this likely comes from a read error.

This chain links TRBV6-1 with TRBJ2-7; 11 bases are a match to TRBD2. Sequenced: distant non-tumor lung tissue. This TCR came from a woman aged 50 to 65 with non-small cell lung cancer. The CDR3, as DNA: TGTGCCAGCAGCCCTACTAGCGGGAGCAGGAACGAGCAGTACTTA. Its translation is CASSPTSGSRNEQYL.